One sample yielded the 8 T cell receptor beta chains listed below, sequenced in a study of blood T cell repertoires in COVID-19. Here immunoSEQ multiplex PCR was the method, and the copy in TCRdb shows in-frame clones only, minus some. Here the sample spans 110,000 to 150,000 clones, over 75% being singletons. Source material: peripheral blood. Receptors originate from a human donor in a cohort sampled during active COVID-19.

Only one count was recorded for this clone. Here the CDR3 reads CASSLQGETQYF. The CDR3, as DNA: TGCGCCAGCAGCTTACAGGGAGAGACCCAGTACTTC. The V gene is TRBV5-1, the J gene TRBJ2-5; D perhaps matches TRBD1 (6 bases). This CDR3 has 12 residues. Trimming stripped 2 bases from V and 4 bases from J, with 6 bases between. Germline assignment: CDR1 SGHRS and CDR2 YFSETQ.

V and J are TRBV9 and TRBJ1-6; D uncertain. This CDR3 is 16 amino acids long. The V gene's germline CDR1 is SGDLS and CDR2 YYNGEE. V was shortened by 0 bases and J by 7 bases, with 14 bases between the two germline ends. CDR3 sequence: CASSVGERLLNSPLHF. The CDR3 DNA sequence: TGTGCCAGCAGCGTAGGGGAGCGCCTGCTGAATTCACCCCTCCACTTT.

The chain combines TRBV30 with TRBJ2-7; possible D gene TRBD2, 6 bases. The germline V gene has CDR1 GTSNPN and CDR2 SVGIG (reference sequence). The length of the CDR3 is 13 residues. V was cut by 2 bases and J by 0 bases, with 8 bases left in between. In DNA form, the CDR3 reads TGTGCCTGGAGTAGGGGAGGCTCCTACGAGCAGTACTTC. Its translation is CAWSRGGSYEQYF.

Of note for this clone: The same CDR3 also results from other DNA sequences found in this sample. The chain carries TRBV19 and TRBJ2-2; D possibly corresponds to TRBD1 (6 bases). Trimming shortened V by 3 bases and J by 0 bases, and 8 bases separated the two germline ends. The length of the CDR3 is 15 residues. The germline gives CDR1 LNHDA, CDR2 SQIVND (reference sequence). In nucleotides, the CDR3 is TGTGCCAGTAGTATTTCAGGGGCGAACACCGGGGAGCTGTTTTTT. Its protein product is CASSISGANTGELFF.

The V call is TRBV30, the J call TRBJ2-3, with D maybe TRBD2 (6 bases). The CDR3 has 12 amino acids. Germline V gene sequence: CDR1 GTSNPN, CDR2 SVGIG (reference sequence). V lost 5 bases to trimming and J lost 6 bases, with 12 bases between them. In nucleotides, the CDR3 is TGTGCCTGGTCCCCGGGAGAGGATACGCAGTATTTT. Encoded protein: CAWSPGEDTQYF.

The CDR3: CASSHDRSQWHF. The CDR3 nucleotides are TGTGCCAGCAGCCACGACAGGAGCCAGTGGCATTTT. This chain links TRBV7-8 with TRBJ1-5, with D possibly TRBD1 on 6 matching bases. The CDR3 is 12 residues long. Germline lookup yields CDR1 SGHVS and CDR2 FQNEAQ. V lost 5 bases and J lost 15, with 17 bases in between.

V usage is TRBV7-2 and J usage is TRBJ1-1; D not resolved. Germline V gives CDR1 SGHTA, CDR2 FQGNSA. V lost 2 bases to trimming and J lost 11 bases, with 12 bases between them. This CDR3 is built from 12 residues. CDR3 DNA sequence: TGTGCCAGCAGCTTACTCCGGGGTGCGGCTTTCTTT. As protein: CASSLLRGAAFF.

The chain couples TRBV6-1 to TRBJ1-2; 8 nucleotides line up with TRBD1. The CDR3 contains 14 residues. Trimming cost V 3 bases and J 5 bases; bases outside gene matches: 5. Germline CDR1 and CDR2: MNHNS and SASEGT. The CDR3 DNA reads TGTGCCAGCAGTGAGGACAGGGTCGTGTATGGCTACACCTTC. Its translation is CASSEDRVVYGYTF.